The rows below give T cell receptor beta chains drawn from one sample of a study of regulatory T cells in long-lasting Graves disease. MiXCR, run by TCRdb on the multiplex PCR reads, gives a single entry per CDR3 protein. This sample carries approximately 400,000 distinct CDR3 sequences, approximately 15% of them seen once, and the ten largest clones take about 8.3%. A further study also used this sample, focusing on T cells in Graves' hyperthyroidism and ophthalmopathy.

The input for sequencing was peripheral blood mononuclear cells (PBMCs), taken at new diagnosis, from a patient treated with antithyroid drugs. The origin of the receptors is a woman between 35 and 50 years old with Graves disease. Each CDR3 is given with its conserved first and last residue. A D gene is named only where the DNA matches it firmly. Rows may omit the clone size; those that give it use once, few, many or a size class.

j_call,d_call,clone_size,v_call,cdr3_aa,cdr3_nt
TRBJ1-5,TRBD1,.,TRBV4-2,CASSPGQGAVQPQHF,TGTGCCAGCAGCCCAGGACAGGGGGCGGTTCAGCCCCAGCATTTT
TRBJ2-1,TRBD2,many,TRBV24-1,CATSDSGLAGDFSYNEQFF,TGTGCCACCAGTGATTCGGGACTAGCGGGAGACTTCTCCTACAATGAGCAGTTCTTC
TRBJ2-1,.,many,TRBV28,CASSSLWGGSYNEQFF,TGTGCCAGCAGTTCCCTCTGGGGAGGATCCTACAATGAGCAGTTCTTC
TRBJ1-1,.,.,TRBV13,CASSLEGVNTEAFF,TGTGCCAGCAGCTTAGAAGGTGTGAACACTGAAGCTTTCTTT
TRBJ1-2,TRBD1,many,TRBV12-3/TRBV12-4,CASSPLLQGVHYGYTF,TGTGCCAGCAGCCCTCTACTTCAGGGGGTGCACTATGGCTACACCTTC
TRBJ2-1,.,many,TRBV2,CASSELADEQFF,TGTGCCAGCAGTGAACTAGCCGATGAGCAGTTCTTC
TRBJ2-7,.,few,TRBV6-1,CASSPPPAEAYEQYF,TGTGCCAGCAGTCCTCCTCCGGCGGAGGCCTACGAGCAGTACTTC
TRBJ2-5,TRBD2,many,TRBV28,CASTFDKGGGESGIRETQYF,TGTGCCAGCACTTTCGACAAGGGCGGCGGGGAAAGCGGGATAAGAGAGACCCAGTACTTC
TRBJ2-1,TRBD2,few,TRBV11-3,CASSQAYRLAGEGSYNEQFF,TGTGCCAGCAGCCAGGCCTATAGGCTAGCGGGAGAGGGGTCCTACAATGAGCAGTTCTTC
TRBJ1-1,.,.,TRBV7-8,CASNPSAGNTEAFF,TGTGCCAGCAACCCGAGTGCCGGGAACACTGAAGCTTTCTTT
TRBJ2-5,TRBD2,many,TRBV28,CASSSSGRADAETQYF,TGTGCCAGCAGTTCTAGCGGGAGGGCGGACGCGGAGACCCAGTACTTC
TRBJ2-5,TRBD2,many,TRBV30,CAWSHLARGGRETQYF,TGTGCCTGGAGCCATTTGGCCCGGGGGGGCAGGGAGACCCAGTACTTC
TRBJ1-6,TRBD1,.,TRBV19,CASSIEGQGSPLHF,TGTGCCAGTAGTATAGAGGGACAGGGGTCACCCCTCCACTTT
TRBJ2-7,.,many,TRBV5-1,CASSLGRISYEQYF,TGCGCCAGCAGCTTGGGGCGGATCTCCTACGAGCAGTACTTC
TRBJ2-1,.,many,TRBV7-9,CASSHRVRPEQFF,TGTGCCAGCAGTCACAGGGTCCGTCCTGAGCAGTTCTTC
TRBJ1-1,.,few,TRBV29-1,CSVDLTGNTEAFF,TGCAGCGTTGATTTAACAGGGAACACTGAAGCTTTCTTT
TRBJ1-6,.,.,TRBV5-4,CASRSEGGAYNSPLHF,TGTGCCAGCAGATCGGAGGGGGGAGCCTATAATTCACCCCTCCACTTT
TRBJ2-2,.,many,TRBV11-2,CASSLGPNTGELFF,TGTGCCAGCAGCTTAGGACCGAACACCGGGGAGCTGTTTTTT
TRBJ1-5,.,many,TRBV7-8,CASSLGVSNQPQHF,TGTGCCAGCAGCCTGGGAGTTTCCAATCAGCCCCAGCATTTT
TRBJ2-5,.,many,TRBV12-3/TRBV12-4,CASSLFRETQYF,TGTGCCAGCAGTTTATTCCGGGAGACCCAGTACTTC
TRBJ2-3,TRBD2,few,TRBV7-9,CASSLGAAGGTDTQYF,TGTGCCAGCAGCTTAGGAGCAGCGGGGGGCACAGATACGCAGTATTTT
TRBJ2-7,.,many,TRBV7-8,CASSLATAYEQYF,TGTGCCAGCAGCTTAGCTACGGCCTACGAGCAGTACTTC
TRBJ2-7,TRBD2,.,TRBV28,CASSSSSSGSYEQYF,TGTGCCAGCAGTAGCAGTTCTAGCGGGAGCTACGAGCAGTACTTC
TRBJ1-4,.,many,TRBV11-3,CASSSPGGVHEKLFF,TGTGCCAGCAGCTCCCCGGGAGGGGTTCATGAAAAACTGTTTTTT
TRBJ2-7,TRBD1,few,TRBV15,CATSGDPGQGVFYEQYF,TGTGCCACCAGCGGAGACCCGGGACAGGGGGTTTTCTACGAGCAGTACTTC
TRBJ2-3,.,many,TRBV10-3,CAISDMEMVKGHTDTQYF,TGTGCCATCAGTGATATGGAAATGGTGAAGGGTCACACAGATACGCAGTATTTT
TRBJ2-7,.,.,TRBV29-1,CSVTGRMGDEQYF,TGCAGCGTGACAGGACGGATGGGGGACGAGCAGTACTTC
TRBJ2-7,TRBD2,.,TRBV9,CASSVDPAGGSEQYF,TGTGCCAGCAGCGTAGACCCAGCGGGAGGCAGCGAGCAGTACTTC
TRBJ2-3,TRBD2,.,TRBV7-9,CASSPAGTSGAADTQYF,TGTGCCAGCAGTCCCGCCGGGACTAGCGGGGCCGCAGATACGCAGTATTTT
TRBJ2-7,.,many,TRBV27,CASSLVYPGYEQYF,TGTGCCAGCAGTTTAGTATACCCTGGCTACGAGCAGTACTTC
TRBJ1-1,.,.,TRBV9,CASSVGPAGMNTEAFF,TGTGCCAGCAGCGTGGGCCCCGCCGGGATGAACACTGAAGCTTTCTTT
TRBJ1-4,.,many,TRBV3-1,CASSQAGRGEEKLFF,TGTGCCAGCAGCCAAGCGGGACGTGGAGAGGAAAAACTGTTTTTT
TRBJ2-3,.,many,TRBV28,CASRRASPIRSQYF,TGTGCCAGCAGACGGGCTAGTCCCATTCGATCGCAGTATTTT
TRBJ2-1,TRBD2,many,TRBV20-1,CSAPSGPESYNEQFF,TGCAGTGCTCCTAGCGGGCCTGAATCCTACAATGAACAGTTCTTC